A selection of T cell receptor beta chains follows, all from one sample in a study of cytomegalovirus exposure and HLA in healthy donors. Libraries were prepared by immunoSEQ multiplex PCR; TCRdb keeps only in-frame clonotypes and omits some of them. The sample records under 200,000 clones, approximately 80% being singletons. Material for sequencing was PBMCs. These receptors came from a middle-aged woman in good health and CMV-seropositive. The CDR3 runs from the conserved cysteine through the conserved F or W. The order of the fields is D gene, J gene, clone size, V gene, CDR3 DNA, CDR3 protein. The D gene is left open where the match is weak. Size values are once, few and many counts, or a class for expanded clones, and some rows have none.

>TRBD2|TRBJ2-3|NA|TRBV28
TGTGCCAGCAGTCCCGCCCTAGCGGGGGCCGCAAATACGCAGTATTTT
CASSPALAGAANTQYF
>NA|TRBJ1-1|NA|TRBV30
TGTGCCTGGAAAGCTTCGGGGAACACTGAAGCTTTCTTT
CAWKASGNTEAFF
>NA|TRBJ1-2|NA|TRBV5-1
TGCGCCAGCAGCTTGGATATATATGGCTACACCTTC
CASSLDIYGYTF
>TRBD1|TRBJ2-5|NA|TRBV28
TGTGCCAGCACCCAGGGGGCCCAAGAGACCCAGTACTTC
CASTQGAQETQYF
>TRBD1|TRBJ1-3|NA|TRBV4-1
TGCGCCAGCAGCCAACCACCGGGACAGGGCTCTGGAAACACCATATATTTT
CASSQPPGQGSGNTIYF
>NA|TRBJ1-2|NA|TRBV9
TGTGCCAGCAGCCCCAGCGGTATGAGAAACTATGGCTACACCTTC
CASSPSGMRNYGYTF
>NA|TRBJ1-3|few|TRBV7-9
TGTGCCAGCAGCTTTTGGACTTCTAGCTCTGGAAACACCATATATTTT
CASSFWTSSSGNTIYF
>NA|TRBJ1-2|NA|TRBV6-6
TGTGCCAGCAGGGATGGGGGGAACTATGGCTACACCTTC
CASRDGGNYGYTF
>TRBD2|TRBJ2-5|NA|TRBV6-1
TGTGCCAGCAGACTAGCGGGGGGGCAAGAGACCCAGTACTTC
CASRLAGGQETQYF
>TRBD1|TRBJ1-4|NA|TRBV6-5
TGTGCCAGCAGTTACCGTCAGGGGGATTATGAAAAACTGTTTTTT
CASSYRQGDYEKLFF
>NA|TRBJ1-5|NA|TRBV2
TGTGCCAGCAGTCGTGACAGAGATAGCAATCAGCCCCAGCATTTT
CASSRDRDSNQPQHF
>TRBD2|TRBJ2-2|NA|TRBV7-2
TGTGCCAGCAGCTTACGGGGGGGCGACACCGGGGAGCTGTTTTTT
CASSLRGGDTGELFF
>TRBD2|TRBJ2-5|once|TRBV5-4
TGTGCCAGCAGAGCTAGCGGGGGGGCCCAAGAGACCCAGTACTTC
CASRASGGAQETQYF
>NA|TRBJ2-1|NA|TRBV4-1
TGCGCCAGCAGCCAAACAGGCGGGGTCCTCAATGAGCAGTTCTTC
CASSQTGGVLNEQFF
>TRBD1|TRBJ1-2|NA|TRBV7-2
TGTGCCAGCAGCTTAGACAGGGGTGGCTATGGCTACACCTTC
CASSLDRGGYGYTF
>TRBD1|TRBJ2-7|few|TRBV7-9
TGTGCCAGCAGCTTAGTGTTATCCGGGACAGGGCTAAGCGAGCAGTACTTC
CASSLVLSGTGLSEQYF
>TRBD2|TRBJ2-7|NA|TRBV5-5
TGTGCCAGCAGCTTGGCTACTAGCGGGGGCCGCGAGCAGTACTTC
CASSLATSGGREQYF
>NA|TRBJ2-5|few|TRBV15
TGTGCCACCAGCAGAGATAGAGCGGGTTGGGGGGAGACCCAGTACTTC
CATSRDRAGWGETQYF
>TRBD2|TRBJ2-1|once|TRBV25-1
TGTGCCAGCAGTGACCCCATAGCGGGGGAAAGCTCCTACAATGAGCAGTTCTTC
CASSDPIAGESSYNEQFF
>NA|TRBJ2-7|NA|TRBV4-1
TGCGCCAGCAGCATCCAGGACTCGTACTCCTACGAGCAGTACTTC
CASSIQDSYSYEQYF
>NA|TRBJ2-5|NA|TRBV6-4
TGTGCCAGCAGTGTGGCAGGGGGGGAGACCCAGTACTTC
CASSVAGGETQYF
>NA|TRBJ1-5|NA|TRBV28
TGTGCCAGCAGTTTAGGGCAGTCAGGGACACTCAATCAGCCCCAGCATTTT
CASSLGQSGTLNQPQHF
>NA|TRBJ2-1|NA|TRBV11-3
TGTGCCAGCAGCTCTAACGCGGGTAATTTTGAGCAGTTCTTC
CASSSNAGNFEQFF
>TRBD2|TRBJ2-1|NA|TRBV7-2
TGTGCCAGCAGCTTAGAAGCGGGAGTCTACAATGAGCAGTTCTTC
CASSLEAGVYNEQFF
>NA|TRBJ2-2|NA|TRBV25-1
TGTGCCAGCAGGGACATCTCTTCCGGGGAGCTGTTTTTT
CASRDISSGELFF
>TRBD1|TRBJ1-1|NA|TRBV18
TGTGCCAGCTCACCACGGTTCGGACAGGAGAACACTGAAGCTTTCTTT
CASSPRFGQENTEAFF
>TRBD2|TRBJ2-5|NA|TRBV28
TGTGCCAGCAGTTCAACTAGCGGGGGATCTTGGACCCAGTACTTC
CASSSTSGGSWTQYF
>TRBD1|TRBJ1-2|NA|TRBV9
TGTGCCAGCAGCATCGGACAGGGCACATATGGCTACACCTTC
CASSIGQGTYGYTF
>TRBD2|TRBJ2-1|NA|TRBV18
TGTGCCAGCTCACCTGGGCTAGCGGGAGGCCGTAATGAGCAGTTCTTC
CASSPGLAGGRNEQFF
>NA|TRBJ2-7|NA|TRBV4-3
TGCGCCAGCAGCCAAGATTTCACAGGTCCCTACGAGCAGTACTTC
CASSQDFTGPYEQYF
>TRBD2|TRBJ2-3|once|TRBV28
TGTGCCAGCAGTTCACCGGGGGGGCCGGACACAGATACGCAGTATTTT
CASSSPGGPDTDTQYF
>TRBD1|TRBJ1-5|NA|TRBV4-2
TGTGCCAGCAGCTTTACAGGGGATAGCAATCAGCCCCAGCATTTT
CASSFTGDSNQPQHF
>TRBD2|TRBJ2-1|NA|TRBV7-6
TGTGCCAGCAGCTTAGGGGGAGGGGACCATGAGCAGTTCTTC
CASSLGGGDHEQFF
>TRBD1|TRBJ2-3|NA|TRBV7-9
TGTGCCAGCAGCCCCGGGACAGGGGTCCACACAGATACGCAGTATTTT
CASSPGTGVHTDTQYF
>TRBD2|TRBJ2-1|NA|TRBV5-5
TGTGCCAGCTCCCACGTCGGCCTAGCGGAATACAATGAGCAGTTCTTC
CASSHVGLAEYNEQFF
>NA|TRBJ2-1|NA|TRBV9
TGTGCCAGCAGCGAAGGGGGCAATGAGCAGTTCTTC
CASSEGGNEQFF
>TRBD2|TRBJ2-3|NA|TRBV6-5
TGTGCCAGCAGCCTCATGAGCGGGGGGCTGTATACGCAGTATTTT
CASSLMSGGLYTQYF
>NA|TRBJ2-2|NA|TRBV7-9
TGTGCCAGCAGGCTGGAGACAGGGAGGACCGGGGAGCTGTTTTTT
CASRLETGRTGELFF
>NA|TRBJ2-6|NA|TRBV30
TGTGCCTGGAGTGTACAGAGAGGGTCTGGGGCCAACGTCCTGACTTTC
CAWSVQRGSGANVLTF
>NA|TRBJ1-1|NA|TRBV6-6
TGTGCCAGCAGTTACCCGGGAGGGACTGAAGCTTTCTTT
CASSYPGGTEAFF
>TRBD1|TRBJ1-2|NA|TRBV29-1
TGCAGCGTGGCGACAGGGGTAACTAACTATGGCTACACCTTC
CSVATGVTNYGYTF
>TRBD1|TRBJ2-5|few|TRBV5-1
TGCGCCAGCAGCTTGGGACAGGGCCAAGAGACCCAGTACTTC
CASSLGQGQETQYF
>NA|TRBJ2-2|NA|TRBV23-1
TGCGCCAGCAGTCATTGGGTCGTACCACTAACCGGGGAGCTGTTTTTT
CASSHWVVPLTGELFF
>NA|TRBJ2-7|NA|TRBV7-9
TGTGCCAGCAGCTCGACTGCCTCGTACGAGCAGTACTTC
CASSSTASYEQYF
>NA|TRBJ2-3|NA|TRBV29-1
TGCAGCGTTCGGGAGCTGCTAGATACGCAGTATTTT
CSVRELLDTQYF
>TRBD1|TRBJ1-2|once|TRBV14
TGTGCCAGCAGCCGGTTAGTGGGACAGGACTTTCAAAGGGATGGCTACACCTTC
CASSRLVGQDFQRDGYTF
>NA|TRBJ1-4|NA|TRBV7-9
TGTGCCAGCAGCTTCTTTGCAACTAATGAAAAACTGTTTTTT
CASSFFATNEKLFF
>TRBD2|TRBJ2-2|NA|TRBV5-6
TGTGCCAGCAGCTTGGGGGGGGGACTTAACACCGGGGAGCTGTTTTTT
CASSLGGGLNTGELFF
>TRBD2|TRBJ2-7|NA|TRBV4-2
TGTGCCAGCAGCCCGTCAGGACGGGCGGGAGGTTACGAGCAGTACTTC
CASSPSGRAGGYEQYF
>NA|TRBJ2-3|NA|TRBV10-1
TGCGCCAGCAGTGACCAGGGAACAGATACGCAGTATTTT
CASSDQGTDTQYF
>NA|TRBJ2-5|NA|TRBV7-2
TGTGCCAGCAGCTTCCAAGGGGGCCAAGAGACCCAGTACTTC
CASSFQGGQETQYF
>NA|TRBJ2-7|NA|TRBV5-5
TGTGCCAGCAGCTTGTTAGGGCAGGGGTCCTACGAGCAGTACTTC
CASSLLGQGSYEQYF
>TRBD1|TRBJ1-6|NA|TRBV6-5
TGTGCCAGCAGTCCCGGACAGGGCTTTTTCTCACCCCTCCACTTT
CASSPGQGFFSPLHF
>NA|TRBJ1-1|few|TRBV19
TGTGCCAGTAGTATTGGCTTCGGGCAGGGGCCTGAAGCTTTCTTT
CASSIGFGQGPEAFF